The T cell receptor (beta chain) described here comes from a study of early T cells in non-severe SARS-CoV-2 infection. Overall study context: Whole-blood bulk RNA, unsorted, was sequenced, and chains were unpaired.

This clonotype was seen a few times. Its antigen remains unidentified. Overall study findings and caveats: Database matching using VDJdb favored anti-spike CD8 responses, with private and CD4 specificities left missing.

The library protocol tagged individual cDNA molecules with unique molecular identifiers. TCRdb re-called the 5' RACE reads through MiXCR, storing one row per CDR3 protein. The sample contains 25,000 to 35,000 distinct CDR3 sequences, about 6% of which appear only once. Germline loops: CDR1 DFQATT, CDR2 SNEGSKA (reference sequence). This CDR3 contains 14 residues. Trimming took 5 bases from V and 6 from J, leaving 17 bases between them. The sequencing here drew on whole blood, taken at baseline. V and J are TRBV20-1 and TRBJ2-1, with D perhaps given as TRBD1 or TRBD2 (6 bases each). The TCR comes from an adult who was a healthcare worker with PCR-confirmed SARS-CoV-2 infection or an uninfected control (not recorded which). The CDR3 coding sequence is TGCAGTGCTTCCCGGGACTTACAGGGCAATGAGCAGTTCTTC. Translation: CSASRDLQGNEQFF.